Shown below are 26 T cell receptor beta chains from a single sample sequenced in a study of cytotoxic CD8 clonotypes in ibrutinib-treated CLL. TCRdb's table, derived via immunoSEQ multiplex PCR, lists solely in-frame clones and lacks some. This repertoire shows under 40,000 clones, approximately 45% found once; its top ten account for about 19%. The specimen was PBMCs, collected before ibrutinib treatment. All receptors come from a human donor with chronic lymphocytic leukemia.

This chain joins TRBV6-1 and TRBJ1-1; D is ambiguous. The CDR3 runs 14 residues. Germline-derived CDR1 and CDR2 are MNHNS and SASEGT. Trimming pared 0 bases from V and 4 bases from J, leaving 9 bases between. CDR3 protein: CASSEAPRGTEAFF. In DNA form, the CDR3 reads TGTGCCAGCAGTGAAGCCCCGCGGGGCACTGAAGCTTTCTTT.

This rearrangement joins TRBV5-6 to TRBJ2-6, with D tentatively TRBD2 (5 bases). This CDR3 has 13 residues. Germline CDR1 is SGHDT and CDR2 is YYEEEE. V lost 2 bases to trimming and J lost 7 bases, with 7 bases between them. The CDR3 loop is CASSLAAANVLTF. The CDR3 region has the DNA TGTGCCAGCAGCTTAGCGGCAGCCAACGTCCTGACTTTC.

This clone appeared a few times. V gene TRBV10-3 combines with J gene TRBJ1-1; 7 nucleotides align to TRBD1. The V segment lost 6 bases and the J segment 1 base; nucleotides outside the gene matches: 8. Germline V lookup: CDR1 ENHRY, CDR2 SYGVKD. The CDR3 has 15 amino acids. The CDR3 sequence is CAISPTTGSNTEAFF. The CDR3 DNA reads TGTGCCATCAGCCCTACGACAGGGTCGAACACTGAAGCTTTCTTT.

In its sample, this clone was seen a few times. CDR3 nucleotide sequence: TGCGCCAGCAGGGCCGGGATTACGAACACCGGGGAGCTGTTTTTT. It codes for CASRAGITNTGELFF. The chain has TRBV5-1 and TRBJ2-2; perhaps TRBD2 as D (5 bases). V was trimmed by 5 bases and J by 0 bases, leaving 11 bases between them. CDR1 is SGHRS, CDR2 YFSETQ, per germline. The CDR3 has 15 residues.

This chain connects TRBV6-4 to TRBJ1-5; D is uncertain. This CDR3 contains 11 residues. Trimming left V 8 bases short and J 7 bases short, with 9 bases between. CDR1 MRHNA and CDR2 SNTAGT come from the germline V gene. DNA of the CDR3: TGTGCCAGCCCCCAGTGGCAGCCCCAGCATTTT. Residues: CASPQWQPQHF.

This clone was picked up one time. The chain recombines TRBV5-1 with TRBJ1-4; no firm D call. CDR3 length: 13 residues. Trimming stripped 4 bases from V and 0 bases from J, with 4 bases between. Per germline, CDR1 SGHRS and CDR2 YFSETQ. CDR3 region: CASSRATNEKLFF. The CDR3 DNA reads TGCGCCAGCAGCCGCGCAACTAATGAAAAACTGTTTTTT. Filled out from reference TRBV5-1 and TRBJ1-4, the complete variable domain reads KAGVTQTPRYLIKTRGQQVTLSCSPISGHRSVSWYQQTPGQGLQFLFEYFSETQRNKGNFPGRFSGRQFSNSRSEMNVSTLELGDSALYLCASSRATNEKLFFGSGTQLSVL.

V gene TRBV10-2 combines with J gene TRBJ2-5; TRBD1 or TRBD2 may be the D gene (5 bases each). This CDR3 comprises 15 residues. Trimming pared 6 bases from V and 1 base from J, leaving 15 bases between. Per germline, CDR1 WSHSY and CDR2 SAAADI. The chain's CDR3 is CASSEPRGPQETQYF. The DNA of the CDR3 is TGCGCCAGCAGCGAGCCGAGGGGCCCCCAAGAGACCCAGTACTTC.

The V call is TRBV11-2, the J call TRBJ1-4; D not certain. Per germline, CDR1 SGHAT and CDR2 FQNNGV. This CDR3 is built from 15 residues. The V end lost 5 bases, the J end lost 5 bases, and 15 bases lay between the germline ends. CDR3 region: CASSPQVQSNEKLFF. The DNA for the CDR3 is TGTGCCAGCAGCCCCCAGGTGCAGTCGAATGAAAAACTGTTTTTT.

The V gene is TRBV6-5, the J gene TRBJ2-7; tentative D call: TRBD1 (5 bases). Trimming took off 2 bases at V and 1 base at J, with 6 bases between the two ends. Germline V CDR1 and CDR2: MNHEY, SVGAGI. This CDR3 is built from 13 residues. In nucleotides, the CDR3 is TGTGCCAGCAGTTACGGACATTCCTACGAGCAGTACTTC. This encodes CASSYGHSYEQYF.

This chain connects TRBV28 to TRBJ2-7; no clear D gene. Trimming took 2 bases from V and 5 from J, leaving 10 bases between them. The CDR3 runs to 13 residues. Per germline, CDR1 MDHEN and CDR2 SYDVKM. In nucleotides, the CDR3 is TGTGCCAGCAGTTTAGCGGCAATGGACGAGCAGTACTTC. Amino acid sequence: CASSLAAMDEQYF.

The DNA for the CDR3 is TGTGCCAGCAGTTTATGGGCTGGGAACACTGAAGCTTTCTTT. Residues: CASSLWAGNTEAFF. The chain joins TRBV27 to TRBJ1-1; D ambiguous. Germline assignment: CDR1 MNHEY and CDR2 SMNVEV (reference sequence). V was clipped by 1 base and J by 1 base, with 7 bases between them. This CDR3 is built from 14 residues.

The genes are TRBV19 and TRBJ1-6; 7 bases agree with TRBD1. Germline trimming cut 2 bases from V and 9 bases from J; bases unmatched to any gene: 16. This CDR3 contains 18 residues. Germline lookup yields CDR1 LNHDA and CDR2 SQIVND (reference sequence). In DNA, the CDR3 is TGTGCCAGTAGTATATCCGACAGGGTGAGGGAAGTCGGTTCACCCCTCCACTTT. Translation: CASSISDRVREVGSPLHF.

A few counts support this clone. This CDR3 reads CASSFGDRRLIEQYF. CDR3 bases: TGTGCCAGCAGCTTTGGGGACAGGCGTTTAATCGAGCAGTACTTC. The chain carries TRBV5-6 and TRBJ2-7; 8 bases match TRBD1. V was clipped by 2 bases and J by 6 bases; unmatched bases: 10. CDR3 length: 15 residues. CDR1 and CDR2 from the germline V gene are SGHDT and YYEEEE.

This clone appeared a few times. V gene TRBV19 combines with J gene TRBJ2-7; no clear D gene. V was pared by 3 bases and J by 3 bases, with 9 bases between. CDR1 is LNHDA and CDR2 is SQIVND in the germline V gene (reference sequence). There are 13 residues in the CDR3. The CDR3 sequence is CASSIGRFYEQYF. The CDR3, as DNA: TGTGCCAGTAGTATCGGCCGGTTCTACGAGCAGTACTTC.

This rearrangement joins TRBV18 to TRBJ2-7, with TRBD1 identical over 7 bases. This CDR3 comprises 14 residues. Trimming removed 6 bases from V and 4 bases from J; junction bases left unmatched: 9. Germline assignment: CDR1 KGHSH and CDR2 LQKENI. The CDR3 sequence: CASSEGAPLYEQYF. For the CDR3, the DNA is TGTGCCAGCTCTGAGGGGGCCCCACTATACGAGCAGTACTTC.

The V gene is TRBV5-1, the J gene TRBJ1-2; 8 bases agree with TRBD1. This CDR3 spans 18 amino acids. V dropped 2 bases and J dropped 4; count of bases not matched to a gene: 16. The germline V gene has CDR1 SGHRS and CDR2 YFSETQ. The CDR3 here is CASSFLLGQGAELYGYTF. CDR3 coding DNA: TGCGCCAGCAGCTTCCTCCTAGGACAGGGCGCGGAGCTCTATGGCTACACCTTC.

The chain couples TRBV7-3 to TRBJ2-2, with D possibly matching TRBD1 (6 bases). The CDR3 is 15 amino acids. Trimming took 5 bases from V and 4 from J, leaving 14 bases between them. CDR1 is SGHTA and CDR2 is FQGTGA in the germline V gene. CDR3 sequence reads: CASSRMTGGTGELFF. The DNA of the CDR3 is TGTGCCAGCAGCCGAATGACAGGCGGCACCGGGGAGCTGTTTTTT.

The V gene is TRBV10-2, the J gene TRBJ2-3, with 9 bases fitting TRBD2. The germline CDR1 and CDR2 sequences are WSHSY and SAAADI. The J segment lost 5 bases and the V segment lost 5 bases, leaving 8 bases of the junction unmatched. This CDR3 is 15 amino acids long. The CDR3 coding sequence is TGCGCCAGCAGTCCCATAAGCGGGGGGTTAGATACGCAGTATTTT. Protein sequence: CASSPISGGLDTQYF.

This clone was detected many times. The V and J genes are TRBV4-1 and TRBJ1-6; possible D gene TRBD1, 6 bases. The CDR3 spans 14 residues. V was trimmed by 0 bases and J by 8 bases, leaving 8 bases between them. Germline CDR1 and CDR2: MGHRA and YSYEKL. CDR3 sequence (DNA): TGCGCCAGCAGCCAAGAGGGGGGCGATTCACCCCTCCACTTT. Translated: CASSQEGGDSPLHF.

The CDR3 DNA reads as TGCGCCAGCAGCATCGGGACTAGCGGGGGGGCCGGCGTGGAGACCCAGTACTTC. Amino acid sequence: CASSIGTSGGAGVETQYF. V usage is TRBV5-1 and J usage is TRBJ2-5; TRBD2 matches 16 bases. The CDR3 covers 18 residues. Germline V gene lookup returns CDR1 SGHRS and CDR2 YFSETQ. Trimming at V came to 4 bases and at J to 5 bases, leaving 11 bases not matched to a gene.

The sample holds a few counts of this clone. This chain joins TRBV5-4 and TRBJ1-4; D unresolved. The CDR3 length is 15 residues. V lost 0 bases and J 3 bases, leaving 9 bases between the germline ends. The germline CDR1 and CDR2 sequences are SGHNT and YYREEE (reference sequence). The CDR3 loop is CASSLGGEANEKLFF. CDR3 nucleotides: TGTGCCAGCAGCTTGGGTGGGGAGGCTAATGAAAAACTGTTTTTT.

V gene TRBV4-1 combines with J gene TRBJ1-1; D not resolved. The germline V gene encodes CDR1 MGHRA and CDR2 YSYEKL. The CDR3 is 15 residues long. V was cut by 1 base and J by 1 base, with 10 bases left in between. This CDR3 is CASSQAVLPNTEAFF. The CDR3 DNA reads TGCGCCAGCAGCCAAGCTGTACTCCCGAACACTGAAGCTTTCTTT.

This sequence joins TRBV5-5 and TRBJ2-5; 9 positions agree with TRBD2. CDR1 and CDR2 from the germline V gene are SGHKS and YYEKEE (reference sequence). The length of the CDR3 is 16 residues. The trim removed 0 bases at V and 4 bases at J, leaving 7 bases unmatched. The CDR3 nucleotides read TGTGCCAGCAGCTTGGCCGGCGCGGGGGGGCGAGAGACCCAGTACTTC. This translates into CASSLAGAGGRETQYF.

The chain combines TRBV7-3 with TRBJ2-3; D remains ambiguous. This CDR3 is built from 15 residues. Deletions cut 2 bases from V and 0 bases from J, with 9 bases between. Germline V gives CDR1 SGHTA, CDR2 FQGTGA. The CDR3, as DNA: TGTGCCAGCAGCTTAGGCAGACCTAGCACAGATACGCAGTATTTT. Encoded protein: CASSLGRPSTDTQYF.

The chain uses TRBV9 and TRBJ2-1; possible D gene TRBD2, 6 bases. This CDR3 has 14 residues. Germline CDR1 reads SGDLS; CDR2 reads YYNGEE. The V end lost 0 bases, the J end lost 8 bases, and 12 bases lay between the germline ends. The CDR3 region has the DNA TGTGCCAGCAGCGTAGTCCCGGGAGCCGATGAGCAGTTCTTC. Translation: CASSVVPGADEQFF.

This clone was recorded only once. The chain is built from TRBV7-8 and TRBJ2-3, with 8 bases lining up with TRBD1. The CDR3 extends over 19 amino acids. V shed 2 bases, J shed 5 bases, and the junction held 18 bases outside the gene matches. Per the germline V gene, CDR1 is SGHVS and CDR2 is FQNEAQ. The CDR3 is CASSLSRGGTDRDIDTQYF. The DNA for the CDR3 is TGTGCCAGCAGCTTATCCCGCGGTGGAACGGACAGGGATATAGATACGCAGTATTTT.